These 21 T cell receptor beta chains came from one sample sequenced in a study of blood T cell repertoires in COVID-19. Clones were sequenced by immunoSEQ multiplex PCR, and TCRdb holds only the in-frame ones, with some missing. The sample lists tens of thousands of clones, 87% occurring once. Input material: peripheral blood. The receptor set was obtained from a woman aged 60-75 years with COVID-19, enrolled during active disease.

The rearrangement joins TRBV6-5 to TRBJ1-2; 9 bases align to TRBD1. CDR3 length: 13 amino acids. Germline V CDR1 and CDR2: MNHEY, SVGAGI. Trimming at V came to 6 bases and at J to 6 bases, leaving 5 bases not matched to a gene. CDR3 bases: TGTGCCAGCAGAAGGACAGGGGCAAATGGCTACACCTTC. This gives the protein CASRRTGANGYTF.

The CDR3 nucleotides read TGTGCCAGCAGCTTCAACAGGGGCTCCTATAATTCACCCCTCCACTTT. This encodes CASSFNRGSYNSPLHF. The chain is built from TRBV5-4 and TRBJ1-6, with 7 nucleotides matching TRBD1. The CDR3 has 16 residues. V lost 2 bases to trimming and J lost 0 bases; unmatched junction nucleotides: 2. The germline gives CDR1 SGHNT, CDR2 YYREEE (reference sequence).

About this clone: An end of the junction differs from the germline gene, which may be a read error. The V call is TRBV2, the J call TRBJ2-7; D possibly corresponds to TRBD1 (5 bases). Looked up from germline, CDR1 is SNHLY and CDR2 is FYNNEI. This CDR3 is 15 amino acids long. CDR3 amino acids: CASSEGWGLRYEQYF. The CDR3 bases are TGTGCCAGCAGCGAAGGGTGGGGCCTCCGCTACGAGCAGTACTTC.

V and J are TRBV9 and TRBJ2-2; D is perhaps TRBD1 (5 bases). The V and J ends lost 6 bases and 4 bases respectively, with 13 bases between them. The germline gives CDR1 SGDLS, CDR2 YYNGEE. The CDR3 has 14 amino acids. The CDR3 loop reads CASNKGSGTGELFF. For the CDR3, the DNA is TGTGCCAGCAATAAGGGGTCGGGCACCGGGGAGCTGTTTTTT.

V usage is TRBV19 and J usage is TRBJ2-7, with a possible D match to TRBD2 (6 bases). The CDR3 totals 17 residues. The germline V gene has CDR1 LNHDA and CDR2 SQIVND (reference sequence). V was clipped by 1 base and J by 0 bases, with 16 bases between them. The CDR3 region is CASSIATSVAASYEQYF. CDR3 nucleotide sequence: TGTGCCAGTAGTATAGCTACCTCCGTAGCGGCCTCCTACGAGCAGTACTTC.

The gene calls are TRBV7-8 and TRBJ2-1; D may be TRBD2 (6 bases). The V gene lost 3 bases and the J gene lost 5 bases, with 14 bases spanning the gap. Germline V gives CDR1 SGHVS, CDR2 FQNEAQ. CDR3 length: 15 amino acids. The CDR3 nucleotides are TGTGCCAGCAGCTTTCGAAATAGCGGAGACAATGAGCAGTTCTTC. This encodes CASSFRNSGDNEQFF.

V gene TRBV5-5 combines with J gene TRBJ1-2; tentative D call: TRBD1 (6 bases). This CDR3 is built from 15 residues. V gave up 4 bases and J gave up 4 bases, with 17 bases separating them. Germline CDR1 reads SGHKS; CDR2 reads YYEKEE (reference sequence). The CDR3 nucleotides are TGTGCCAGCAGCCGGCAATGGGGGGGCCTCTATGGCTACACCTTC. It yields the protein CASSRQWGGLYGYTF.

CDR3 DNA sequence: TGTGCCAGCAGCATTACAGGGAGCTACGAGCAGTACTTC. Residues: CASSITGSYEQYF. The gene calls are TRBV6-5 and TRBJ2-7; maybe TRBD1 (6 bases). Germline V gives CDR1 MNHEY, CDR2 SVGAGI. The V gene lost 6 bases and the J gene lost 3 bases, with 12 bases spanning the gap. This CDR3 has 13 amino acids.

The chain links TRBV5-1 to TRBJ2-3; 8 bases match TRBD2. The V and J ends lost 1 base and 2 bases, in that order; junction bases with no gene match: 6. The CDR3 consists of 16 residues. Germline values: CDR1 SGHRS, CDR2 YFSETQ. The CDR3 loop is CASSLSGGRITDTQYF. Written as DNA, the CDR3 is TGCGCCAGCAGCTTGTCTGGCGGGAGGATCACAGATACGCAGTATTTT.

With respect to this clone: A junction end diverges from the germline sequence, so it may reflect a read error. The V gene is TRBV2, the J gene TRBJ2-2; 10 nucleotides agree with TRBD1. This CDR3 contains 15 residues. Germline V lookup: CDR1 SNHLY, CDR2 FYNNEI. CDR3: CASREDRGPFGELFF. CDR3 nucleotide sequence: TGTGCCAGCAGGGAAGACAGGGGGCCTTTCGGGGAGCTGTTTTTT.

The chain couples TRBV7-2 to TRBJ2-1; TRBD1 matches at 10 bases. The J segment lost 9 bases and the V segment lost 5 bases, leaving 4 bases of the junction unmatched. Germline V lookup: CDR1 SGHTA, CDR2 FQGNSA. CDR3 length: 13 residues. The CDR3 spells CASSRQGAGEQFF. The CDR3 region has the DNA TGTGCCAGCAGCAGACAGGGGGCAGGTGAGCAGTTCTTC.

This sequence joins TRBV6-5 and TRBJ1-2, with 7 bases fitting TRBD1. The V gene end was trimmed by 6 bases and the J gene end by 4 bases; junction bases not matched to a gene: 11. Germline CDR1 reads MNHEY; CDR2 reads SVGAGI. The CDR3 is 15 residues long. The CDR3 loop is CASRMTGSMGYGYTF. The DNA of the CDR3 is TGTGCCAGCAGAATGACAGGGAGTATGGGCTATGGCTACACCTTC.

The J gene is TRBJ2-5, the V gene TRBV7-2, with 12 bases that match TRBD2. Trimming removed 5 bases from V and 6 bases from J; junction bases left unmatched: 10. The CDR3 sequence is 16 residues long. The germline V gene encodes CDR1 SGHTA and CDR2 FQGNSA. The CDR3 DNA reads as TGTGCCAGCAGCGGCAGGACTAGCGGGATTAAAAAGACCCAGTACTTC. Protein sequence: CASSGRTSGIKKTQYF.

The chain couples TRBV11-3 to TRBJ1-1; no clear D. Trimming removed 5 bases at V and 8 bases at J, with 9 bases between. This CDR3 comprises 11 residues. Germline CDR1 reads SGHNT; CDR2 reads YENEEA. CDR3 amino acids: CASSETREAFF. CDR3 coding DNA: TGTGCCAGCAGCGAGACACGGGAAGCTTTCTTT.

The rearrangement links TRBV10-2 to TRBJ1-5, with 9 bases lining up with TRBD1. This CDR3 comprises 14 residues. Germline-derived CDR1 and CDR2 are WSHSY and SAAADI. The ends lost 7 bases at V and 4 bases at J; junction bases unmatched: 5. Here the CDR3 DNA reads TGCGCCAGCAAACAGGGACAGGGAAATCAGCCCCAGCATTTT. It specifies CASKQGQGNQPQHF.

The rearrangement joins TRBV28 to TRBJ1-2; D uncertain. The germline V gene encodes CDR1 MDHEN and CDR2 SYDVKM. V lost 5 bases to trimming and J lost 4 bases, with 8 bases between them. CDR3 size: 12 residues. The CDR3 sequence is CASSPPGYGYTF. Written as DNA, the CDR3 is TGTGCCAGCAGTCCCCCGGGCTATGGCTACACCTTC.

This clone was found once. The chain's CDR3 is CASSDGYRGYGYTF. In DNA, the CDR3 is TGTGCCAGCAGCGACGGGTATCGCGGATATGGCTACACCTTC. The chain employs TRBV6-5 and TRBJ1-2, with D hard to call. The V gene's germline CDR1 is MNHEY and CDR2 SVGAGI. With 6 bases removed from V and 5 bases from J, the gap between germline ends came to 16 bases. CDR3 length: 14 residues.

The chain links TRBV19 to TRBJ2-7, with D perhaps matching TRBD2 (5 bases). The CDR3 sequence is 14 residues long. Germline V gene lookup returns CDR1 LNHDA and CDR2 SQIVND (reference sequence). Trimming took off 3 bases at V and 0 bases at J, with 9 bases between the two ends. The CDR3 sequence: CASSIEGTSYEQYF. The CDR3 nucleotides are TGTGCCAGTAGTATCGAGGGAACCTCCTACGAGCAGTACTTC.

This clone was detected once. The chain carries TRBV9 and TRBJ1-1; 8 nucleotides match TRBD1. The CDR3 loop spans 17 amino acids. Germline V gene sequence: CDR1 SGDLS, CDR2 YYNGEE. V shed 4 bases and J 0 bases; nucleotides not matched to a gene: 11. The CDR3 is CASSPQGQGYMNTEAFF. The CDR3 DNA is TGTGCCAGCAGCCCCCAAGGACAGGGATACATGAACACTGAAGCTTTCTTT.

The chain uses TRBV6-1 and TRBJ1-2, with TRBD1 as a possible D gene (6 bases). Between the trimmed V and J ends, which lost 2 bases and 4 bases, there was a span of 11 bases. CDR3 size: 14 residues. Germline lookup yields CDR1 MNHNS and CDR2 SASEGT. CDR3 loop: CASSEQGTSYGYTF. CDR3 sequence (DNA): TGTGCCAGCAGTGAACAGGGGACGAGCTATGGCTACACCTTC.

This rearrangement joins TRBV19 to TRBJ1-4, with D maybe TRBD1 (6 bases). The V and J ends lost 8 bases and 1 base respectively, with 14 bases between them. Germline assignment: CDR1 LNHDA and CDR2 SQIVND (reference sequence). The CDR3 runs 15 residues. CDR3 residues: CASGDRRLTNEKLFF. The CDR3, as DNA: TGTGCCAGTGGCGACAGGCGATTAACTAATGAAAAACTGTTTTTT.